One and the same sample provided the 24 T cell receptor beta chains below, sequenced in a study of CD8+CD57+ T cells in acquired aplastic anemia. The template used for profiling TCR beta VDJ and CDR3 was genomic DNA. TCRdb reprocessed the reads with MiXCR, giving one entry per CDR3 protein. The table lists about 190,000 distinct CDR3 sequences, about three fifths of them singletons. Sequencing used sorted CD4+, CD8+, or CD8+CD57+ T cells (not recorded which) from PBMCs. The receptors were gathered from a human donor with severe aplastic anemia or a healthy control (not recorded which).

This rearrangement joins TRBV24-1 to TRBJ1-2, with D possibly matching TRBD1 (6 bases). CDR3 size: 16 residues. The germline V and J ends were trimmed by 2 bases and 4 bases, with 16 bases remaining between them. The V gene's germline CDR1 is KGHDR and CDR2 SFDVKD. This chain's CDR3 is CATSDSREGGFYGYTF. The CDR3 nucleotides read TGTGCCACCAGTGATTCGAGGGAGGGGGGATTCTATGGCTACACCTTC.

The chain has TRBV5-6 and TRBJ1-2; TRBD1 aligns across 7 bases. V trimming: 4 bases; J trimming: 5 bases; junction bases outside the gene matches: 11. The germline gives CDR1 SGHDT, CDR2 YYEEEE. The CDR3 has 15 residues. The CDR3 region has the DNA TGTGCCAGCAGCCAAAAGGGGGCTGCTGCTTATGGCTACACCTTC. Amino acids: CASSQKGAAAYGYTF.

This clonotype was detected many times. V gene TRBV5-8 combines with J gene TRBJ2-7, with D unresolved. Germline-derived CDR1 and CDR2 are SGHTS and YDEGEE. V was cut by 4 bases and J by 5 bases, with 10 bases left in between. The CDR3 has 12 residues. CDR3: CASSLVIDEQYF. The CDR3 DNA sequence: TGTGCCAGCAGCCTGGTTATCGACGAGCAGTACTTC.

A note on this clonotype: At one end, the junction sequence differs from germline, possibly due to a read error. The V gene is TRBV4-1, the J gene TRBJ1-5; TRBD1 aligns across 9 bases. This CDR3 comprises 18 residues. Germline CDR1 and CDR2: MGHRA and YSYEKL. The CDR3 sequence: CASSQDRETGGANQPQHF. For the CDR3, the DNA is TGTGCCAGCAGCCAAGACCGGGAAACAGGGGGCGCGAATCAGCCCCAGCATTTT.

V usage is TRBV5-1 and J usage is TRBJ2-7; D might be TRBD1 or TRBD2, each matching 5 bases. V was pared by 0 bases and J by 3 bases, with 10 bases between. The CDR3 length is 14 residues. Looked up from germline, CDR1 is SGHRS and CDR2 is YFSETQ. The DNA for the CDR3 is TGCGCCAGCAGCTTGGTCGCAGGGAGCTACGAGCAGTACTTC. This sequence encodes CASSLVAGSYEQYF.

The J gene is TRBJ1-2, the V gene TRBV14, with 8 bases matching TRBD1. Germline V gene lookup returns CDR1 SGHDN and CDR2 FVKESK. V lost 4 bases to trimming and J lost 3 bases; unmatched junction nucleotides: 7. CDR3 length: 15 residues. In DNA form, the CDR3 reads TGTGCCAGCAGCCTTACAGGGGGATCCTACTATGGCTACACCTTC. It specifies CASSLTGGSYYGYTF. The whole variable domain, filled in from reference TRBV14 and TRBJ1-2, reads EAGVTQFPSHSVIEKGQTVTLRCDPISGHDNLYWYRRVMGKEIKFLLHFVKESKQDESGMPNNRFLAERTGGTYSTLKVQPAELEDSGVYFCASSLTGGSYYGYTFGSGTRLTVV.

This clonotype has only a few counts. This rearrangement joins TRBV7-3 to TRBJ2-7, with 9 bases that match TRBD2. Germline V gives CDR1 SGHTA, CDR2 FQGTGA. The CDR3 runs 14 residues. J gave up 6 bases and V 1 base, and 4 bases lay outside the gene matches. The CDR3 loop is CASSLSGRVGEQYF. In DNA form, the CDR3 reads TGTGCCAGCAGCTTAAGCGGGAGGGTAGGCGAGCAGTACTTC. The whole variable domain, remainder taken from reference TRBV7-3 and TRBJ2-7, is GAGVSQTPSNKVTEKGKYVELRCDPISGHTALYWYRQSLGQGPEFLIYFQGTGAADDSGLPNDRFFAVRPEGSVSTLKIQRTERGDSAVYLCASSLSGRVGEQYFGPGTRLTVT.

J is TRBJ1-1 and V is TRBV7-9, with 8 bases fitting TRBD1. This CDR3 has 15 residues. Germline assignment: CDR1 SEHNR and CDR2 FQNEAQ (reference sequence). Unmatched junction bases numbered 11, after V lost 6 bases and J lost 5 bases. The CDR3 region has the DNA TGTGCCAGCAGAGAAAGGACAGGGCTCGAGACTGAAGCTTTCTTT. It translates to CASRERTGLETEAFF.

This clonotype has ten or more counts. The chain combines TRBV6-1 with TRBJ1-5; D is ambiguous. Germline loops: CDR1 MNHNS, CDR2 SASEGT. The length of the CDR3 is 14 residues. Trimming shortened V by 7 bases and J by 5 bases, and 15 bases separated the two germline ends. CDR3 DNA sequence: TGTGCCAGCACCTCGTTCGGACCGGATCAGCCCCAGCATTTT. Protein product: CASTSFGPDQPQHF.

The J gene is TRBJ1-2, the V gene TRBV14; D may be TRBD1 (5 bases). Trimming left V 5 bases short and J 4 bases short, with 17 bases between. This CDR3 has 15 amino acids. The germline V gene encodes CDR1 SGHDN and CDR2 FVKESK. CDR3 sequence (DNA): TGTGCCAGCAGCGTAGTTCGGGGGTCCGTCTATGGCTACACCTTC. Protein: CASSVVRGSVYGYTF.

This chain links TRBV25-1 with TRBJ1-1, with D hard to call. The CDR3 spans 16 residues. With 4 bases removed from V and 6 bases from J, the gap between germline ends came to 21 bases. CDR1 is MGHDK, CDR2 SYGVNS, per germline. The CDR3 nucleotides read TGTGCCAGCAGTGGTTCGGACGGCCGTATGAAGGCTGAAGCTTTCTTT. Protein: CASSGSDGRMKAEAFF.

V and J are TRBV7-9 and TRBJ1-6; possible D gene TRBD1, 6 bases. V was pared by 3 bases and J by 8 bases, with 11 bases between. The CDR3 length is 14 residues. Germline V gene lookup returns CDR1 SEHNR and CDR2 FQNEAQ (reference sequence). The CDR3 region has the DNA TGTGCCAGCAGCTTTGGGCAGGGGTATTCACCCCTCCACTTT. Its protein is CASSFGQGYSPLHF. The complete variable domain, with remaining parts taken from reference TRBV7-9 and TRBJ1-6, reads DTGVSQNPRHKITKRGQNVTFRCDPISEHNRLYWYRQTLGQGPEFLTYFQNEAQLEKSRLLSDRFSAERPKGSFSTLEIQRTEQGDSAMYLCASSFGQGYSPLHFGNGTRLTVT.

The rearrangement uses TRBV10-2 and TRBJ2-7; D is unresolved. The CDR3 runs to 12 residues. CDR1 and CDR2 (germline): WSHSY, SAAADI. The V end lost 6 bases, the J end lost 5 bases, and 11 bases lay between the germline ends. The CDR3 reads CASSEIEDEQYF. The CDR3 DNA follows: TGCGCCAGCAGCGAAATCGAGGACGAGCAGTACTTC.

V gene TRBV9 combines with J gene TRBJ2-2; TRBD2 aligns across 8 bases. V lost 4 bases and J lost 1; bases outside the gene matches: 6. CDR3 length: 16 residues. Per the germline V gene, CDR1 is SGDLS and CDR2 is YYNGEE. The DNA for the CDR3 is TGTGCCAGCAGCCGGGGGGGACACATGAACACCGGGGAGCTGTTTTTT. It codes for CASSRGGHMNTGELFF.

The table lists this clonotype with a few counts. The chain combines TRBV25-1 with TRBJ1-2, with 7 bases that match TRBD1. Germline values: CDR1 MGHDK, CDR2 SYGVNS. J lost 3 bases, V lost 11 bases, and 6 bases had no gene match. The CDR3 runs 12 residues. The CDR3 protein is CASRQGYYGYTF. In nucleotides, the CDR3 is TGTGCCTCGAGACAGGGATACTATGGCTACACCTTC.

J is TRBJ1-6 and V is TRBV7-9, with D unclear. The CDR3 has 16 residues. The germline V and J ends were trimmed by 1 base and 1 base, with 8 bases remaining between them. CDR1 and CDR2 (germline): SEHNR, FQNEAQ (reference sequence). CDR3 residues: CASSLEARSYNSPLHF. The CDR3 DNA reads TGTGCCAGCAGCTTAGAGGCTAGATCCTATAATTCACCCCTCCACTTT. Combining the CDR3 with reference TRBV7-9 and TRBJ1-6 gives the whole variable domain DTGVSQNPRHKITKRGQNVTFRCDPISEHNRLYWYRQTLGQGPEFLTYFQNEAQLEKSRLLSDRFSAERPKGSFSTLEIQRTEQGDSAMYLCASSLEARSYNSPLHFGNGTRLTVT.

The rearrangement uses TRBV5-1 and TRBJ2-7; possible D gene TRBD2, 5 bases. CDR3 length equals 14 residues. Germline V gives CDR1 SGHRS, CDR2 YFSETQ. V lost 0 bases to trimming and J lost 4 bases, with 11 bases between them. The CDR3 protein is CASSLVGSWYEQYF. The DNA of the CDR3 is TGCGCCAGCAGCTTGGTAGGGAGTTGGTACGAGCAGTACTTC.

V and J are TRBV7-9 and TRBJ1-1, with D hard to call. Germline V gene data show CDR1 as SEHNR and CDR2 as FQNEAQ (reference sequence). V was pared by 1 base and J by 1 base, with 10 bases between. There are 15 residues in the CDR3. The CDR3 region has the DNA TGTGCCAGCAGCTTAGATCAGCTAAAGAACACTGAAGCTTTCTTT. Translated, it gives CASSLDQLKNTEAFF. Based on the CDR3 plus reference TRBV7-9 and TRBJ1-1, the full variable domain is DTGVSQNPRHKITKRGQNVTFRCDPISEHNRLYWYRQTLGQGPEFLTYFQNEAQLEKSRLLSDRFSAERPKGSFSTLEIQRTEQGDSAMYLCASSLDQLKNTEAFFGQGTRLTVV.

This chain uses TRBV10-3 with TRBJ1-2; D may be TRBD1 (6 bases). CDR3 length: 12 residues. Germline loops: CDR1 ENHRY, CDR2 SYGVKD. Trimming shortened V by 5 bases and J by 6 bases, and 10 bases separated the two germline ends. The CDR3: CAISSPGDGYTF. The DNA for the CDR3 is TGTGCCATCAGTTCACCAGGGGATGGCTACACCTTC.

Many counts were recorded for this clonotype. V is TRBV6-5 and J is TRBJ1-3, with D unclear. V was pared by 0 bases and J by 0 bases, with 9 bases between. The germline CDR1 and CDR2 sequences are MNHEY and SVGAGI. The CDR3 is 16 residues long. The CDR3 DNA reads as TGTGCCAGCAGTTACTCGATCGGTAGCTCTGGAAACACCATATATTTT. This codes for CASSYSIGSSGNTIYF.

This clonotype was recorded a few times. This rearrangement joins TRBV5-1 to TRBJ2-7, with a tentative D call TRBD2 (6 bases). CDR1 is SGHRS and CDR2 is YFSETQ in the germline V gene. The CDR3 extends over 13 amino acids. V lost 4 bases, J lost 5 bases, and 13 bases lay in between. The DNA of the CDR3 is TGCGCCAGCAGCCAGGAGGGCCCCCACGAGCAGTACTTC. Translated, it gives CASSQEGPHEQYF.

This clonotype has a count of ten or more. This rearrangement joins TRBV4-3 to TRBJ2-6; unclear D gene. This CDR3 is built from 16 residues. Germline CDR1 and CDR2: LGHNA and YSLEER. The germline V and J ends were trimmed by 0 bases and 4 bases, with 10 bases remaining between them. In DNA form, the CDR3 reads TGCGCCAGCAGCCAAGATTCGGGTGGAGGGGCCAACGTCCTGACTTTC. The encoded protein is CASSQDSGGGANVLTF.

This chain's CDR3 is CSVSSKVGADTQYF. The CDR3, as DNA: TGCAGCGTTTCGAGTAAGGTGGGGGCAGATACGCAGTATTTT. This rearrangement joins TRBV29-1 to TRBJ2-3; D possibly uses TRBD1 or TRBD2 (5 bases each). Germline values: CDR1 SQVTM, CDR2 ANQGSEA. This CDR3 region has 14 residues. V lost 5 bases to trimming and J lost 4 bases, with 16 bases between them.

The rearrangement uses TRBV19 and TRBJ2-5; D might be TRBD2 (5 bases). There are 15 residues in the CDR3. The ends were cut back, 3 bases at V and 2 bases at J, with 13 bases in the middle. The V gene's germline CDR1 is LNHDA and CDR2 SQIVND (reference sequence). In nucleotides, the CDR3 is TGTGCCAGTAGTATCTTCGGGGTCTCTCAAGAGACCCAGTACTTC. Its protein is CASSIFGVSQETQYF. The entire variable domain, with the rest obtained from reference TRBV19 and TRBJ2-5, is as follows: DGGITQSPKYLFRKEGQNVTLSCEQNLNHDAMYWYRQDPGQGLRLIYYSQIVNDFQKGDIAEGYSVSREKKESFPLTVTSAQKNPTAFYLCASSIFGVSQETQYFGPGTRLLVL.